The clone carrying this T cell receptor (beta chain) showed up just a few times. Its target is not known. Sorting based on CD45RO/CCR7/CD25/CD127/CD95/CD27 separated CD4+ naive, central memory, regulatory and stem cell-like memory cells. The sample is drawn from a study of beta chain features in type 1 diabetes. General observations from the study: Healthy donors had naive, central memory and Treg TCRB repertoires that appeared less similar than those seen among patients. Fewer junction insertions and more nucleotide deletions appeared in type 1 diabetes patients. TCRB CDR3s from Type 1 diabetes patients were moderately but significantly shorter in all four CD4+ subsets.

The V gene's germline CDR1 is GTSNPN and CDR2 SVGIG (reference sequence). This CDR3 comprises 12 residues. The investigators reverse transcribed all of the isolated RNA, so they sequenced expressed TCRB transcripts. TCRdb's copy holds only in-frame clones and misses some; the assay was immunoSEQ multiplex PCR. The table records hundreds of thousands of clones, about an eighth of them present only once. Specimen: naive CD4+ T cells from blood. The V call is TRBV30, the J call TRBJ2-5; D gene ambiguous. The J call may be faulty, since TRBJ2-7 better matches the DNA end. The clonotype was recovered from a man younger than 35 with type 1 diabetes. CDR3 coding DNA: TGTGCCTGGAAGGGATTATCCTACGAGCAGTACTTC. It translates to CAWKGLSYEQYF.